The entry that follows covers one T cell receptor (beta chain) sequence. Antigen: not known. This entry comes from a study of OX40 agonist ivuxolimab in advanced cancers. In the study overall: Patients took ivuxolimab, an agonistic anti-OX40 (CD134) antibody. Whole-study findings and limits: In CD8+ T cells, expanded clones were on average more numerous than in CD4+.

Trimming took 3 bases from V and 4 from J; bases not matched to a gene: 8. The CDR3 consists of 16 residues. Per the germline V gene, CDR1 is MDHEN and CDR2 is SYDVKM. Data came from immunoSEQ multiplex PCR; TCRdb stores just in-frame clones and leaves some out. Of more than 60,000 clones in the sample, approximately 83% are singletons; the top ten hold roughly 0.62%. The chain combines TRBV28 with TRBJ2-3; 9 bases match TRBD2. The TCR originated in an adult with an advanced solid tumor such as melanoma, head and neck, liver or kidney cancer. The sequenced sample was CD4+ or CD8+ T cells sorted from blood, obtained in a trial of the OX40 agonist ivuxolimab. The CDR3, as DNA: TGTGCCAGCAGTTTTTGGGCGGGGGGGCCCCCAGATACGCAGTATTTT. Its protein product is CASSFWAGGPPDTQYF.